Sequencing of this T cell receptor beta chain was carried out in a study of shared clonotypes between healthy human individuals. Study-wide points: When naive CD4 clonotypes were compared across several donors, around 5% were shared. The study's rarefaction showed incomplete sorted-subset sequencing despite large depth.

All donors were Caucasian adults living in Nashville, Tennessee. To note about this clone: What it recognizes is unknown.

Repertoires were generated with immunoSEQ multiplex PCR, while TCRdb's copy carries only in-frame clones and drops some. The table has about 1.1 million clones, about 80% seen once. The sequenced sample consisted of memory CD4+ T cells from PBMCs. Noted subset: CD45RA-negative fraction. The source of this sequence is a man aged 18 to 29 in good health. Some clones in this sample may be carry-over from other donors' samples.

CDR3 DNA: TGTGCCAGCAGCCCGCAGGGACAGCACTCTGGGGCCAACGTCCTGACTTTC. Its translation is CASSPQGQHSGANVLTF. The rearrangement joins TRBV7-3 to TRBJ2-6; 7 positions match TRBD1. The CDR3 has 17 amino acids. In germline, CDR1 is SGHTA, CDR2 FQGTGA. V was pared by 5 bases and J by 0 bases, with 7 bases of the junction left unmatched.